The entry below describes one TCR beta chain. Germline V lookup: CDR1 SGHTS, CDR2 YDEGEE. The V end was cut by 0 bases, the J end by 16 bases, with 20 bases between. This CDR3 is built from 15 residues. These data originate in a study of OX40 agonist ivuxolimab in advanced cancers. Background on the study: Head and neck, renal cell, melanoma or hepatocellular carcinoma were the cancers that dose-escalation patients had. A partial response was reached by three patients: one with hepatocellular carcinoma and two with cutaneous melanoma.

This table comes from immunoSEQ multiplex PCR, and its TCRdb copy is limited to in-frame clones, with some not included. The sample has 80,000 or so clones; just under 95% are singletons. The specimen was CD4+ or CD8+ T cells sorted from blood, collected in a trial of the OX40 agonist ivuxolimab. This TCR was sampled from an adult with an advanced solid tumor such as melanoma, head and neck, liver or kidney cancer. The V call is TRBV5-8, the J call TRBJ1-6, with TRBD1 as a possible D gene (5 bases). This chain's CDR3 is CASSLVGLGSRSLHF. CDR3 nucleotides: TGTGCCAGCAGCTTGGTGGGACTGGGAAGTAGGTCACTCCACTTT.